This TCR beta chain was captured in a study of shared clonotypes between healthy human individuals. Repertoires were generated with immunoSEQ multiplex PCR, while TCRdb's copy carries only in-frame clones and drops some. The sample holds under 750,000 clones; 72% are singletons and the top ten take approximately 2%. There were only Caucasian adults among the donors, and all lived in Nashville, Tennessee. CD4+ cells were split into CD45RA+ naive and CD45RA-negative memory subsets. This clone appeared many times. This specimen includes other DNA sequences encoding the same CDR3. Germline CDR1 MDHEN, CDR2 SYDVKM. V was trimmed by 3 bases and J by 4 bases, leaving 4 bases between them. The CDR3 extends over 11 amino acids.

Material: memory CD4+ T cells sorted from blood. Subset indicated: CD45RA-negative fraction. The source is a woman aged 25 to 39 in good health. This chain joins TRBV28 and TRBJ2-7, with D unclear. The CDR3 region has the DNA TGTGCCAGCAGTTTTAAATACGAGCAGTACTTC. Protein: CASSFKYEQYF.